This T cell receptor beta chain originates from a study of patients with pleural tuberculosis. This clonotype was observed many times. TCRdb re-derived calls from the reads in MiXCR, one entry per CDR3 protein. The sample yields some 48,000 distinct CDR3 sequences, about 7.9% seen once. The germline V gene has CDR1 SGHAT and CDR2 FQDESV (reference sequence). The CDR3 extends over 15 amino acids. J lost 2 bases, V lost 5 bases, and 5 bases had no gene match. The chain is built from TRBV11-1 and TRBJ1-4, with 7 bases identical to TRBD1. The receptor was derived from a human donor with pleural tuberculosis. CDR3 in DNA: TGTGCCAGCAGCCCACACAGGGGCACTAATGAAAAACTGTTTTTT. Encoded protein: CASSPHRGTNEKLFF.